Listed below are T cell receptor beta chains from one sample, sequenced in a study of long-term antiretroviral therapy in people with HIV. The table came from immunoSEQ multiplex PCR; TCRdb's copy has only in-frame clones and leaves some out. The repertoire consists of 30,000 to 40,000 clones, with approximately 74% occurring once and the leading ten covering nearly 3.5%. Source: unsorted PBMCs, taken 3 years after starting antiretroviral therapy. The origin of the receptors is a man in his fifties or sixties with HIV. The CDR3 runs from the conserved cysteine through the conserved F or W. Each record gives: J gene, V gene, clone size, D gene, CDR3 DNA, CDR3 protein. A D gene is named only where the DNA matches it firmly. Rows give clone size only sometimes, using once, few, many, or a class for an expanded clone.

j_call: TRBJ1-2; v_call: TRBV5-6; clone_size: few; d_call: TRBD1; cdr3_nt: TGTGCCAGCAGGTTCGGGACAGGCGTCACGGGGAGCGGCTACACCTTC; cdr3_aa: CASRFGTGVTGSGYTF
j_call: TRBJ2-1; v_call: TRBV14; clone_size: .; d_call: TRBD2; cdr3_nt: TGTGCCAGCAGATTGACTAGCGGAGCCTACAATGAGCAGTTCTTC; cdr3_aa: CASRLTSGAYNEQFF
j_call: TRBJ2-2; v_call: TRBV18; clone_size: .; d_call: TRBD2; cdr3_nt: TGTGCCAGCTCACCCGGACTAGCGGGGGCCACCGGGGAGCTGTTTTTT; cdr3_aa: CASSPGLAGATGELFF
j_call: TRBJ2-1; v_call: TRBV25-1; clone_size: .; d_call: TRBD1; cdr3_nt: TGTGCCAGCAGTCGATCGGGACAGGGATACAATGAGCAGTTCTTC; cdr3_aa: CASSRSGQGYNEQFF
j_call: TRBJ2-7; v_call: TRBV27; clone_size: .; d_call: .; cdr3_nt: TGTGCCAGCAGCCAGGGGGGGGAGCAGTACTTC; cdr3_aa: CASSQGGEQYF
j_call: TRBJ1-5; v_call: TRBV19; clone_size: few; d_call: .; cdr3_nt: TGTGCCAGTAGTCCGAGGGGGGTCTACCTCGCGACTAGCAATCAGCCCCAGCATTTT; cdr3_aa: CASSPRGVYLATSNQPQHF
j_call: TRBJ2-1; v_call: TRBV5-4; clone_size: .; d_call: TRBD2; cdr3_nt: TGTGCCAGCAGCTTTACTAGCGGGGCCTACAATGAGCAGTTCTTC; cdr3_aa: CASSFTSGAYNEQFF
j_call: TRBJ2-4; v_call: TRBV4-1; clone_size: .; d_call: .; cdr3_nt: TGCGCCAGCAGCCCCCTTCTAGGTAGCGACATTCAGTACTTC; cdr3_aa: CASSPLLGSDIQYF
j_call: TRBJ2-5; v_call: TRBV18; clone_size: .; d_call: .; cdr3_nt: TGTGCCAGCTCACCACGGGAGACCCAGTACTTC; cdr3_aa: CASSPRETQYF
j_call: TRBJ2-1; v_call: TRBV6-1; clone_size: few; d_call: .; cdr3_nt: TGTGCCAGCAGTGAAGAGGCGGGGAGCTACAATGAGCAGTTCTTC; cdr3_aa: CASSEEAGSYNEQFF
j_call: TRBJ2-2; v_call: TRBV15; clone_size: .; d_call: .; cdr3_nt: TGTGCCACCAGCCCCGGAGGTTACACCGGGGAGCTGTTTTTT; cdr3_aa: CATSPGGYTGELFF
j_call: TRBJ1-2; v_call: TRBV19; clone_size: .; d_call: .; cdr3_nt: TGTGCCAGTACACAGGGCCCACAATCTGGGGGCTACACCTTC; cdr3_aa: CASTQGPQSGGYTF
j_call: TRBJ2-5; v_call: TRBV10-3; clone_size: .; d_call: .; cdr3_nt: TGTGCCATCAGCGAGGCCCCGGATGGTTCCCAGTACTTC; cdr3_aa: CAISEAPDGSQYF
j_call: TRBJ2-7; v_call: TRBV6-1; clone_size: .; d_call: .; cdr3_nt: TGTGCCAGCAGTGAACCTGGAGGAGTCTCCTACGAGCAGTACTTC; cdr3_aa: CASSEPGGVSYEQYF
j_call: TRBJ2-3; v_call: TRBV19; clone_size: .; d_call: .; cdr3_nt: TGTGCCAGTAGTATAGAAGGGACTTCGTCTAGCACAGATACGCAGTATTTT; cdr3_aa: CASSIEGTSSSTDTQYF
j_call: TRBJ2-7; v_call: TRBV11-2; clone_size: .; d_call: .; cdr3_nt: TGTGCCAGCAGCTTGGGGTCGGCCTACGAGCAGTACTTC; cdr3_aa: CASSLGSAYEQYF
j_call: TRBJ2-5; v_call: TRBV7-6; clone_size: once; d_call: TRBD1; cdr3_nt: TGTGCCAGCACCTCCGGGACAGCCAATACCGAGACCCAGTACTTC; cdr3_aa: CASTSGTANTETQYF
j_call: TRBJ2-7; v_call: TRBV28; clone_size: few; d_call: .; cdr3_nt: TGTGCCAGCAGTTTAAGCGAGGGTTCCTACGAGCAGTACTTC; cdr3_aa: CASSLSEGSYEQYF
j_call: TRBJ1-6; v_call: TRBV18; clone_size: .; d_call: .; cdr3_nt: TGTGCCAGCTCACCAAGCTCCTATAATTCACCCCTCCACTTT; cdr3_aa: CASSPSSYNSPLHF
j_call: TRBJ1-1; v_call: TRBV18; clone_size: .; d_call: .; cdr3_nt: TGTGCCAGCTCACCTGCCTCAATACTCATGAACACTGAAGCTTTCTTT; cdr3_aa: CASSPASILMNTEAFF
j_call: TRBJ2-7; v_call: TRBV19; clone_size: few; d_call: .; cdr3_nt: TGTGCCAGTAGCCTCTTTGGGGGACCTTACGAGCAGTACTTC; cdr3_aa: CASSLFGGPYEQYF
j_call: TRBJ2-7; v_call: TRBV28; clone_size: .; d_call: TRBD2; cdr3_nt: TGTGCCAGCACCCTTAGCGGGAGTGGGGACGAGCAGTACTTC; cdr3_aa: CASTLSGSGDEQYF
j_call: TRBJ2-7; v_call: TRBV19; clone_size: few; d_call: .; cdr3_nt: TGTGCCAGTAGCCTGGCGGCGGGGAGAGCCTACGAGCAGTACTTC; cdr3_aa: CASSLAAGRAYEQYF
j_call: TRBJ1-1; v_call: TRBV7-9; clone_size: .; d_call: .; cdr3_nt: TGTGCCAGCAGCCCAAACATCCCCGCTTTCTTT; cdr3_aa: CASSPNIPAFF
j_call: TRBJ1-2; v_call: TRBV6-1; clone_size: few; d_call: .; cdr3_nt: TGTGCCAGCAGCCCGTCAGGTGCAGGGGCGTATGGCTACACCTTC; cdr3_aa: CASSPSGAGAYGYTF
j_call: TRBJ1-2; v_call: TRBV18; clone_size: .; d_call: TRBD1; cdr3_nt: TGTGCCAGCTCACCCCGCCCCCGACAGGGGGCAAACTATGGCTACACCTTC; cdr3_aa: CASSPRPRQGANYGYTF
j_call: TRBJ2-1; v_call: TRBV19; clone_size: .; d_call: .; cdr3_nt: TGTGCCAGTAGTGTCGGGAGTCCCTCCTACAATGAGCAGTTCTTC; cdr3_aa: CASSVGSPSYNEQFF
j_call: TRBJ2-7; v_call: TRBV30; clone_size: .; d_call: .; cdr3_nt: TGTGCCTGGAGTGCTTTGGGCCAGGGCGTCTACGAGCAGTACTTC; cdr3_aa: CAWSALGQGVYEQYF
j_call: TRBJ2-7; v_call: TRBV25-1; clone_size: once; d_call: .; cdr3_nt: TGTGCCAGTACTGACCGGGGTCCCTACGAGCAGTACTTC; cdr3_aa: CASTDRGPYEQYF
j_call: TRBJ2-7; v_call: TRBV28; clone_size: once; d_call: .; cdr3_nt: TGTGCCAGCAGTTTAACAGGTTTAGCCTACGAGCAGTACTTC; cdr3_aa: CASSLTGLAYEQYF
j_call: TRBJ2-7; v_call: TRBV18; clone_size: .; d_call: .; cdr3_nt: TGTGCCAGCTCACGGGACATATCCTACGAGCAGTACTTC; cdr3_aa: CASSRDISYEQYF